This TCR beta chain is from a study of CD8 T cells in ankylosing spondylitis. TCRdb reanalysed the 5' RACE reads using MiXCR and keeps one entry per CDR3 protein. In the table there are 330,000 or so distinct CDR3 sequences, approximately 8.2% of which are singletons. This CDR3 region has 16 residues. Trimming left V 6 bases short and J 3 bases short, with 24 bases between. CDR1 and CDR2 (germline): SQVTM, ANQGSEA. General study points: A motif in TCR beta, a set of under 10 highly homologous variants, appeared characteristic of ankylosing spondylitis blood. Within peripheral blood, clones linked to disease were CD8+ and relatively rare.

A word on this clonotype: As yet, its antigen is unknown.

This rearrangement joins TRBV29-1 to TRBJ2-7; D may be TRBD1 or TRBD2 (7 bases each). The sample was blood, either unsorted or a sorted T cell fraction (not recorded which). The receptor comes from a male donor with ankylosing spondylitis. CDR3 sequence: CSVRSGTAQSIYEQYF. The CDR3, as DNA: TGCAGCGTCCGAAGCGGGACAGCTCAATCGATCTACGAGCAGTACTTC.